This passage covers 22 T cell receptor beta chains from one sample sequenced in a study of identical twins. TCRdb itself ran the 5' RACE reads through MiXCR, one entry per CDR3 protein. The sample includes under 400,000 distinct CDR3 sequences, about 9% of them seen just once. The sample taken for sequencing was naive T cells sorted from blood. The receptors come from a woman aged 50 to 60 in good health.

CDR3: CASSQGTGMNQPQHF. In nucleotides, the CDR3 is TGTGCCAGCAGCCAGGGGACAGGAATGAATCAGCCCCAGCATTTT. V gene TRBV5-8 combines with J gene TRBJ1-5; 8 nucleotides agree with TRBD1. Per the germline V gene, CDR1 is SGHTS and CDR2 is YDEGEE. CDR3 length: 15 residues. V shed 4 bases and J 4 bases; nucleotides not matched to a gene: 7.

This clonotype was seen a few times. V is TRBV12-3 or TRBV12-4 and J is TRBJ2-3, with D unresolved. CDR3 size: 16 residues. The germline V and J ends were trimmed by 1 base and 2 bases, with 13 bases remaining between them. For the CDR3, the DNA is TGTGCCAGCAGTTTAGTTCCAGGAAGGGTCACAGATACGCAGTATTTT. Encoded protein: CASSLVPGRVTDTQYF.

V usage is TRBV5-5 and J usage is TRBJ1-4; a weak D match, TRBD1 (5 bases). The V gene's germline CDR1 is SGHKS and CDR2 YYEKEE (reference sequence). V shed 2 bases and J shed 8 bases, with 10 bases lying between them. The CDR3 is 13 amino acids. The CDR3 region has the DNA TGTGCCAGCAGCTTTCAGGGAAGGGAAAAACTGTTTTTT. As protein: CASSFQGREKLFF.

This clonotype was seen at least ten times. This chain connects TRBV24-1 to TRBJ1-5; no firm D call. CDR1 and CDR2 (germline): KGHDR, SFDVKD. This CDR3 contains 14 residues. V was clipped by 2 bases and J by 5 bases, with 9 bases between them. CDR3 loop: CATSDWNSYQPQHF. In DNA form, the CDR3 reads TGTGCCACCAGTGATTGGAACTCTTATCAGCCCCAGCATTTT.

This clonotype was counted only a few times. The V gene is TRBV5-1, the J gene TRBJ2-3; 8 bases are a match to TRBD1. The V gene end was trimmed by 2 bases and the J gene end by 5 bases; junction bases not matched to a gene: 7. This CDR3 spans 15 amino acids. Germline-derived CDR1 and CDR2 are SGHRS and YFSETQ. This chain's CDR3 is CASSLAQGAVDTQYF. The CDR3 DNA sequence: TGCGCCAGCAGCTTAGCCCAGGGGGCCGTAGATACGCAGTATTTT.

This clonotype was counted only a few times. This sequence joins TRBV7-9 and TRBJ1-1, with D perhaps matching TRBD1 (5 bases). The CDR3 is 14 residues long. V was shortened by 8 bases and J by 1 base, with 14 bases between the two germline ends. CDR1 and CDR2 (germline): SEHNR, FQNEAQ (reference sequence). The CDR3 DNA reads as TGTGCCAGCGTCGGGGGGGGGAAGAACACTGAAGCTTTCTTT. It translates to CASVGGGKNTEAFF.

This clonotype was picked up many times. The V gene is TRBV12-3 or TRBV12-4, the J gene TRBJ2-2; D uncertain. CDR3 size: 11 residues. The V and J ends lost 6 bases and 7 bases respectively, with 6 bases between them. CDR3 amino acids: CASSRYGELFF. The CDR3 bases are TGTGCCAGCAGCCGCTACGGGGAGCTGTTTTTT.

This clonotype was detected only a few times. V usage is TRBV11-3 and J usage is TRBJ2-4; 8 bases match TRBD2. The V gene's germline CDR1 is SGHNT and CDR2 YENEEA. The CDR3 is 15 residues long. The ends lost 0 bases at V and 5 bases at J; junction bases unmatched: 3. CDR3 sequence: CASSLDRGGQNIQYF. The DNA of the CDR3 is TGTGCCAGCAGCTTAGATCGGGGGGGACAAAACATTCAGTACTTC.

This sequence joins TRBV12-5 and TRBJ1-1, with 7 bases identical to TRBD1. V lost 6 bases and J lost 3; bases outside the gene matches: 10. CDR1 is LGHNT, CDR2 FRNRAP, per germline. The CDR3 loop spans 15 amino acids. The CDR3 DNA reads as TGTGCTAGTGGCAAAACAGGGGCGGCGCACACTGAAGCTTTCTTT. As protein: CASGKTGAAHTEAFF.

The chain combines TRBV5-6 with TRBJ1-5; D not resolved. Trimming cost V 5 bases and J 0 bases, with 12 bases left between them. Per the germline V gene, CDR1 is SGHDT and CDR2 is YYEEEE. There are 15 residues in the CDR3. The DNA for the CDR3 is TGTGCCAGCAGTACAGTCGGCGTTAGCAATCAGCCCCAGCATTTT. This translates into CASSTVGVSNQPQHF.

The V gene is TRBV4-1, the J gene TRBJ2-7, with 10 bases matching TRBD2. There are 13 residues in the CDR3. J lost 8 bases, V lost 6 bases, and 7 bases had no gene match. Germline CDR1 is MGHRA and CDR2 is YSYEKL. The CDR3 sequence: CASRPIAGGKQYF. The DNA of the CDR3 is TGCGCCAGCAGACCGATAGCGGGAGGAAAGCAGTACTTC.

This sequence joins TRBV23-1 and TRBJ1-5, with unresolved D. TRBV23-1 is recorded as an ORF, its role being uncertain. V was pared by 7 bases and J by 11 bases, with 6 bases between. The CDR3 is 9 amino acids. CDR3: CASMSSQHF. The CDR3 nucleotides read TGCGCCAGCATGTCATCCCAGCATTTT.

The V call is TRBV5-5, the J call TRBJ2-1; the D call may be TRBD1 or TRBD2 (5 bases each). Trimming stripped 4 bases from V and 6 bases from J, with 11 bases between. In germline, CDR1 is SGHKS, CDR2 YYEKEE (reference sequence). The CDR3 sequence is 13 residues long. The CDR3 DNA reads as TGTGCCAGCAGCCCGGGACCCTTCAATGAGCAGTTCTTC. The encoded protein is CASSPGPFNEQFF.

The rearrangement uses TRBV5-1 and TRBJ2-1; 7 bases match TRBD2. The V gene's germline CDR1 is SGHRS and CDR2 YFSETQ. The CDR3 runs 14 residues. V lost 4 bases to trimming and J lost 7 bases; unmatched junction nucleotides: 8. In nucleotides, the CDR3 is TGCGCCAGCAGCCTAGGACTAGAATCGAATGAGCAGTTCTTC. This gives the protein CASSLGLESNEQFF.

The chain is built from TRBV29-1 and TRBJ2-5; D is possibly TRBD2 (6 bases). Germline V gene lookup returns CDR1 SQVTM and CDR2 ANQGSEA. The CDR3 contains 13 residues. The germline V and J ends were trimmed by 4 bases and 1 base, with 10 bases remaining between them. The CDR3 reads CSVVVAVQETQYF. As DNA, the CDR3 is TGCAGCGTTGTGGTAGCGGTCCAAGAGACCCAGTACTTC.

This clonotype was detected only a few times. The genes are TRBV4-1 and TRBJ2-1; weak D call: TRBD2 (5 bases). Trimming removed 0 bases at V and 7 bases at J, with 25 bases between. Germline CDR1 is MGHRA and CDR2 is YSYEKL. This CDR3 has 19 residues. CDR3 nucleotide sequence: TGCGCCAGCAGCCAAGATGTAGGTTTCTCGCTTGTTCCGGGGAATGAGCAGTTCTTC. The encoded protein is CASSQDVGFSLVPGNEQFF.

This clonotype was observed a handful of times. The chain employs TRBV6-6 and TRBJ1-1; D not certain. The CDR3 runs 13 residues. The V end lost 8 bases, the J end lost 1 base, and 11 bases lay between the germline ends. Germline V CDR1 and CDR2: MNHNY, SVGAGI (reference sequence). In DNA form, the CDR3 reads TGTGCCAGCGGTGGCGTAGGGAACACTGAAGCTTTCTTT. Its protein product is CASGGVGNTEAFF.

This clonotype was counted only a few times. This chain joins TRBV5-1 and TRBJ2-7; D possibly corresponds to TRBD1 (6 bases). Trimming left V 3 bases short and J 2 bases short, with 15 bases between. CDR1 SGHRS and CDR2 YFSETQ come from the germline V gene. There are 15 residues in the CDR3. In DNA form, the CDR3 reads TGCGCCAGCAGCTCGTACAGGGTCCCAACCTACGAGCAGTACTTC. Residues: CASSSYRVPTYEQYF.

The chain uses TRBV5-6 and TRBJ1-5, with 7 bases fitting TRBD1. The CDR3 has 13 amino acids. V trimming: 3 bases; J trimming: 6 bases; junction bases outside the gene matches: 3. Germline V lookup: CDR1 SGHDT, CDR2 YYEEEE. CDR3 DNA sequence: TGTGCCAGCAGCTCAGGGGGTGGTCAGCCCCAGCATTTT. Its translation is CASSSGGGQPQHF.

This rearrangement joins TRBV24-1 to TRBJ2-1; TRBD2 agrees at 10 bases. J gave up 5 bases and V 12 bases, and 6 bases lay outside the gene matches. The CDR3 runs to 13 residues. Germline V CDR1 and CDR2: KGHDR, SFDVKD. The CDR3 sequence is CAVEREGNNEQFF. CDR3 nucleotides: TGTGCCGTCGAGCGGGAGGGAAACAATGAGCAGTTCTTC.

This clonotype was seen more than once but under ten times. The chain couples TRBV6-1 to TRBJ2-7; D ambiguous. V shed 5 bases and J shed 2 bases, with 13 bases lying between them. CDR1 and CDR2 from the germline V gene are MNHNS and SASEGT. The CDR3 consists of 14 residues. The CDR3 reads CASSSSRAAYEQYV. CDR3 nucleotide sequence: TGTGCCAGCAGTAGCAGTAGGGCGGCCTACGAGCAGTACGTC.

This sequence joins TRBV5-1 and TRBJ2-2, with D unclear. The V end was cut by 1 base, the J end by 3 bases, with 7 bases between. CDR1 SGHRS and CDR2 YFSETQ come from the germline V gene. This CDR3 has 14 amino acids. The CDR3 coding sequence is TGCGCCAGCAGCTTGACGGTGGACACCGGGGAGCTGTTTTTT. Protein product: CASSLTVDTGELFF.